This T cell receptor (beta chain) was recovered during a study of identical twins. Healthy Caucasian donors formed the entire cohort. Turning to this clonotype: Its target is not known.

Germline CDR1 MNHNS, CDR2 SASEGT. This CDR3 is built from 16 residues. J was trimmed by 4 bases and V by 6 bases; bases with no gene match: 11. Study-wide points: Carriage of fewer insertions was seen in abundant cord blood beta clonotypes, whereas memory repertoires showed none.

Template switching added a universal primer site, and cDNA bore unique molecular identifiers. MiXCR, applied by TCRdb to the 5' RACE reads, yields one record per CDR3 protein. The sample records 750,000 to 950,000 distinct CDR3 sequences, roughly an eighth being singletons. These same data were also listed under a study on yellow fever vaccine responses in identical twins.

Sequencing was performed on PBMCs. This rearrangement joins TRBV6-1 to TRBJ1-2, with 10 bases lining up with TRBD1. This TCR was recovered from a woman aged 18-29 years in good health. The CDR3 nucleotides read TGTGCCAGCAGAAACCGGGACAGGGGTAGGGGCTATGGCTACACCTTC. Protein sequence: CASRNRDRGRGYGYTF.